Listed below are T cell receptor beta chains from one sample, sequenced in a study of early T cells in non-severe SARS-CoV-2 infection. TCRdb called the 5' RACE reads again in MiXCR, with one record for every CDR3 protein. Here the sample spans some 26,000 distinct CDR3 sequences, around 4% being singletons. The sequenced sample was whole blood. These receptors were obtained from an adult who was a healthcare worker with PCR-confirmed SARS-CoV-2 infection or an uninfected control (not recorded which). Each CDR3 is given with its conserved first and last residue. D genes are given only for firm matches. Where a row states a size, it is once, few, many or the class of an expanded clone; other rows omit it.

>.|11|TRBV29-1|TRBJ2-1|.
CSVTQAREQFF
TGCAGCGTTACCCAAGCACGGGAGCAGTTCTTC
>.|15|TRBV11-2|TRBJ2-2|TRBD1
CASSPRQGYTGELFF
TGTGCCAGCAGCCCCAGACAGGGCTACACCGGGGAGCTGTTTTTT
>.|14|TRBV7-3|TRBJ2-7|TRBD1
CASSLSGGSYEQYF
TGTGCCAGCAGCTTATCAGGGGGCTCCTACGAGCAGTACTTC
>.|18|TRBV7-2|TRBJ2-3|TRBD1
CASSLAYGTGRLADTQYF
TGTGCCAGCAGCTTAGCCTACGGGACAGGGCGGTTGGCAGATACGCAGTATTTT
>.|16|TRBV12-3/TRBV12-4|TRBJ2-5|.
CASSLSRTAEQQAQYF
TGTGCCAGCAGTTTGAGCAGGACAGCTGAACAACAGGCACAGTACTTC
>many|13|TRBV13|TRBJ2-2|.
CASSFPSTGELFF
TGTGCCAGCAGCTTCCCATCTACCGGGGAGCTGTTTTTT
>.|17|TRBV3-1|TRBJ2-1|.
CASSQDTGWRLYNEQFF
TGTGCCAGCAGCCAAGATACAGGATGGCGACTCTACAATGAGCAGTTCTTC
>many|16|TRBV9|TRBJ2-2|.
CASSVAPETDTGELFF
TGTGCCAGCAGCGTAGCGCCGGAGACAGACACCGGGGAGCTGTTTTTT
>many|15|TRBV6-1|TRBJ2-3|TRBD2
CASSERSGGTDTQYF
TGTGCCAGCAGTGAACGGAGCGGGGGCACAGATACGCAGTATTTT
>many|12|TRBV6-6|TRBJ1-5|.
CASSYSYQPQHF
TGTGCCAGCAGTTACTCTTACCAGCCCCAGCATTTT
>many|15|TRBV29-1|TRBJ2-5|.
CSVRGGGASKGTQYF
TGCAGCGTCAGGGGAGGGGGCGCCTCAAAAGGGACCCAGTACTTC
>many|15|TRBV4-1|TRBJ1-1|.
CASSQGWQGNTEAFF
TGCGCCAGCAGCCAAGGGTGGCAAGGGAACACTGAAGCTTTCTTT
>few|16|TRBV7-2|TRBJ1-2|.
CASSLRIGRGIYGYTF
TGTGCCAGCAGCCTACGAATAGGCAGGGGAATTTATGGCTACACCTTC
>.|13|TRBV7-3|TRBJ1-1|.
CASSSFGEAEAFF
TGTGCCAGCAGCTCATTCGGGGAAGCCGAAGCTTTCTTT
>.|14|TRBV6-6|TRBJ2-2|.
CASIPGRYTGELFF
TGTGCCAGCATCCCGGGACGCTACACCGGGGAGCTGTTTTTT
>many|15|TRBV6-2/TRBV6-3|TRBJ1-6|TRBD1
CASSSGTGSNSPLHF
TGTGCCAGCAGTTCCGGGACAGGGTCGAATTCACCCCTCCACTTT
>few|16|TRBV11-2|TRBJ2-2|.
CASSSRVGRGTGELFF
TGTGCCAGCAGCTCCCGTGTGGGTCGTGGAACCGGGGAGCTGTTTTTT
>.|13|TRBV7-7|TRBJ2-2|.
CASSLESAGELFF
TGTGCTAGCAGCCTCGAGAGCGCCGGGGAGCTGTTTTTT
>many|15|TRBV20-1|TRBJ2-1|.
CSARGRDFLYNEQFF
TGCAGTGCTAGAGGCCGGGACTTCCTCTACAATGAGCAGTTCTTC
>many|13|TRBV7-6|TRBJ2-5|.
CASSLQGRETQYF
TGTGCCAGCAGCCTCCAGGGACGGGAGACCCAGTACTTC
>.|13|TRBV7-9|TRBJ2-2|.
CASSLVPGGELFF
TGTGCCAGCAGCTTAGTGCCGGGCGGGGAGCTGTTTTTT
>many|16|TRBV28|TRBJ2-7|TRBD2
CASSYGTSPSSYEQYF
TGTGCCAGCAGTTACGGGACTAGCCCTAGCTCCTACGAGCAGTACTTC
>many|16|TRBV4-2|TRBJ1-4|TRBD1
CASSQDKGQGGEKLFF
TGTGCCAGCAGCCAAGATAAGGGACAGGGAGGTGAAAAACTGTTTTTT
>.|21|TRBV7-8|TRBJ2-3|TRBD1
CASSLVRDRGRDTQDTDTQYF
TGTGCCAGCAGCTTAGTTCGGGACAGGGGGCGAGATACTCAAGACACAGATACGCAGTATTTT
>many|13|TRBV7-9|TRBJ2-5|.
CASSFQGRETQYF
TGTGCCAGCAGCTTTCAGGGAAGGGAGACCCAGTACTTC
>many|14|TRBV20-1|TRBJ1-1|TRBD1
CSARRGPVNTEAFF
TGCAGTGCTAGGAGGGGGCCAGTGAACACTGAAGCTTTCTTT
>many|14|TRBV11-2|TRBJ2-1|TRBD2
CASSQRSSGNEQFF
TGTGCCAGCAGCCAGAGGTCTAGCGGTAATGAGCAGTTCTTC
>many|19|TRBV7-7|TRBJ2-1|TRBD2
CASSLPGGEREGTYNEQFF
TGTGCTAGCAGCCTACCCGGGGGGGAGCGGGAGGGTACCTACAATGAGCAGTTCTTC
>few|15|TRBV7-8|TRBJ2-2|.
CASSLSQSRSGELFF
TGTGCCAGCAGCTTAAGCCAGAGCAGGTCCGGGGAGCTGTTTTTT
>many|14|TRBV20-1|TRBJ1-2|TRBD1
CSARRSGGGSGYTF
TGCAGTGCTAGGAGATCAGGGGGCGGTTCTGGCTACACCTTC
>many|17|TRBV5-5|TRBJ2-3|.
CASSLGLTQGGTDTQYF
TGTGCCAGCAGCTTGGGACTGACTCAAGGGGGTACAGATACGCAGTATTTT
>many|12|TRBV27|TRBJ2-7|.
CASSRRDTEQYF
TGTGCCAGCAGTCGCCGGGACACCGAGCAGTACTTC
>many|13|TRBV24-1|TRBJ2-3|TRBD2
CATEGTNTDTQYF
TGTGCCACTGAGGGGACTAACACAGATACGCAGTATTTT
>many|15|TRBV29-1|TRBJ2-5|TRBD1
CSVDFNRGPQETQYF
TGCAGCGTTGACTTTAACAGGGGGCCCCAAGAGACCCAGTACTTC
>many|10|TRBV12-3/TRBV12-4|TRBJ1-1|.
CASSFAEAFF
TGTGCCAGCAGTTTCGCTGAAGCTTTCTTT
>many|15|TRBV30|TRBJ2-3|TRBD2
CAWSVSGGSTDTQYF
TGTGCCTGGAGTGTGAGCGGGGGATCCACAGATACGCAGTATTTT
>.|17|TRBV19|TRBJ2-1|TRBD2
CASSRKTSGRVSNEQFF
TGTGCCAGTAGTAGAAAGACTAGCGGGAGGGTAAGCAATGAGCAGTTCTTC
>many|13|TRBV6-6|TRBJ1-2|.
CASSYGQSYGYTF
TGTGCCAGCAGTTACGGACAGAGCTATGGCTACACCTTC
>.|17|TRBV27|TRBJ1-4|.
CASSSAGTRATNEKLFF
TGTGCCAGCAGTTCCGCCGGGACAAGAGCAACTAATGAAAAACTGTTTTTT
>many|10|TRBV25-1|TRBJ2-7|.
CAVEGDEQYF
TGTGCCGTAGAGGGGGACGAGCAGTACTTC